This passage covers 12 T cell receptor beta chains from one sample sequenced in a study of cytomegalovirus exposure and HLA in healthy donors. Both 60 Vbeta primers and 13 Jbeta primers went into the PCR. The method was immunoSEQ multiplex PCR; TCRdb's version includes in-frame clones alone and lacks a portion of them. The sample lists some 100,000 clones; 75% were seen once. The specimen sequenced was PBMCs. These receptor sequences come from a man aged 45-65 years in good health and CMV-seronegative.

The chain's CDR3 is CASSLQRNYGYTF. As DNA, the CDR3 is TGTGCCAGCAGCTTACAGAGAAACTATGGCTACACCTTC. This chain links TRBV6-1 with TRBJ1-2; no clear D. The germline V gene has CDR1 MNHNS and CDR2 SASEGT. This CDR3 region has 13 residues. V lost 6 bases to trimming and J lost 2 bases, with 10 bases between them.

This chain connects TRBV29-1 to TRBJ2-5; the D gene is possibly TRBD1 (5 bases). V lost 5 bases and J lost 5, with 18 bases in between. Germline CDR1 and CDR2: SQVTM and ANQGSEA. This CDR3 spans 14 amino acids. CDR3 loop: CSVRRMTVVETQYF. CDR3 nucleotide sequence: TGCAGCGTTAGGCGAATGACAGTGGTGGAGACCCAGTACTTC.

J is TRBJ1-4 and V is TRBV6-5; D not certain. The V and J ends lost 5 bases and 4 bases respectively, with 11 bases between them. There are 14 residues in the CDR3. In germline, CDR1 is MNHEY, CDR2 SVGAGI. The CDR3 protein is CASSRTRGNEKLFF. The CDR3, as DNA: TGTGCCAGCAGTCGAACCCGGGGTAATGAAAAACTGTTTTTT.

The chain combines TRBV7-2 with TRBJ2-5; 12 nucleotides match TRBD2. CDR1 and CDR2 (germline): SGHTA, FQGNSA. The CDR3 runs to 17 residues. The V gene end was trimmed by 0 bases and the J gene end by 4 bases; junction bases not matched to a gene: 6. The DNA of the CDR3 is TGTGCCAGCAGCTTAGCACGGGCACTAGCGGGGGGAGAGACCCAGTACTTC. The encoded protein is CASSLARALAGGETQYF.

This clone has just one count. The CDR3 nucleotides are TGTGCCAGTAGTAGCAGATCGTTGAACAATGAGCAGTTCTTC. It codes for CASSSRSLNNEQFF. This chain connects TRBV19 to TRBJ2-1; D ambiguous. Germline V gene data show CDR1 as LNHDA and CDR2 as SQIVND (reference sequence). This CDR3 comprises 14 residues. The V and J ends lost 4 bases and 5 bases respectively, with 12 bases between them. The variable domain in full, with the rest retrieved from reference TRBV19 and TRBJ2-1, is DGGITQSPKYLFRKEGQNVTLSCEQNLNHDAMYWYRQDPGQGLRLIYYSQIVNDFQKGDIAEGYSVSREKKESFPLTVTSAQKNPTAFYLCASSSRSLNNEQFFGPGTRLTVL.

This chain uses TRBV28 with TRBJ2-2, with 10 bases fitting TRBD2. CDR1 and CDR2 from the germline V gene are MDHEN and SYDVKM. This CDR3 contains 16 residues. Trimming removed 3 bases from V and 5 bases from J; junction bases left unmatched: 6. In DNA, the CDR3 is TGTGCCAGCAGTTTGGATCTAGCGGGAGCTACCGGGGAGCTGTTTTTT. Encoded protein: CASSLDLAGATGELFF.

This sequence joins TRBV5-1 and TRBJ1-1; D unresolved. In germline, CDR1 is SGHRS, CDR2 YFSETQ. The V end was cut by 3 bases, the J end by 3 bases, with 15 bases between. This CDR3 comprises 15 residues. The chain's CDR3 is CASSSVGPEDTEAFF. In DNA form, the CDR3 reads TGCGCCAGCAGCTCCGTTGGCCCGGAGGACACTGAAGCTTTCTTT.

The rearrangement uses TRBV19 and TRBJ1-2; 7 nucleotides match TRBD1. The CDR3 is 15 amino acids. V was clipped by 2 bases and J by 6 bases; unmatched bases: 9. CDR1 is LNHDA, CDR2 SQIVND, per germline (reference sequence). CDR3 DNA sequence: TGTGCCAGTAGTATAAATGTCGGACAGGTTAATGGCTACACCTTC. This gives the protein CASSINVGQVNGYTF.

The chain carries TRBV28 and TRBJ2-5, with 7 bases lining up with TRBD2. CDR1 and CDR2 (germline): MDHEN, SYDVKM. CDR3 length: 12 residues. V dropped 11 bases and J dropped 4; count of bases not matched to a gene: 7. The CDR3 DNA is TGTGCCTCGGGGCGGGGGAGAGAGACCCAGTACTTC. Translating gives CASGRGRETQYF.

The CDR3 bases are TGTGCCAGTAGTACGATAGCGGGAGGGCCTTCTTGGGGGGAGCTGTTTTTT. Translation gives CASSTIAGGPSWGELFF. The chain carries TRBV19 and TRBJ2-2; TRBD2 matches at 11 bases. Germline V gene sequence: CDR1 LNHDA, CDR2 SQIVND (reference sequence). V lost 4 bases to trimming and J lost 8 bases; unmatched junction nucleotides: 12. The CDR3 runs to 17 residues. Using reference TRBV19 and TRBJ2-2 for the parts outside the CDR3, the full variable domain is DGGITQSPKYLFRKEGQNVTLSCEQNLNHDAMYWYRQDPGQGLRLIYYSQIVNDFQKGDIAEGYSVSREKKESFPLTVTSAQKNPTAFYLCASSTIAGGPSWGELFFGEGSRLTVL.

The chain carries TRBV5-5 and TRBJ2-5; possibly TRBD1 for D (6 bases). V was cut by 1 base and J by 2 bases, with 15 bases left in between. The CDR3 has 16 amino acids. Germline V gene sequence: CDR1 SGHKS, CDR2 YYEKEE (reference sequence). The CDR3, as DNA: TGTGCCAGCAGCTTGTACGCAGGGACAATTCAAGAGACCCAGTACTTC. Translating gives CASSLYAGTIQETQYF.

The chain's CDR3 is CASSETNRRVGKLFF. The CDR3 nucleotides are TGCGCCAGCAGTGAAACTAATCGGAGGGTCGGAAAACTGTTTTTT. The chain couples TRBV10-2 to TRBJ1-4, with no clear D. Trimming removed 3 bases at V and 10 bases at J, with 18 bases between. Germline V CDR1 and CDR2: WSHSY, SAAADI. The CDR3 is made up of 15 amino acids.